These 14 T cell receptor beta chains originate from one sample sequenced in a study of blood T cell repertoires in COVID-19. Sequencing was performed with immunoSEQ multiplex PCR; in TCRdb, only in-frame clones are kept and a portion is missing. The table lists around 160,000 clones, approximately 83% of them singletons. Source material: peripheral blood. The source is a woman aged 55-70 years with COVID-19, enrolled during active disease.

The chain is built from TRBV19 and TRBJ2-2, with 7 positions matching TRBD2. V was pared by 2 bases and J by 4 bases, with 7 bases of the junction left unmatched. There are 16 residues in the CDR3. Germline assignment: CDR1 LNHDA and CDR2 SQIVND (reference sequence). CDR3 sequence reads: CASSISWGGGTGELFF. The CDR3 coding sequence is TGTGCCAGTAGTATATCTTGGGGCGGGGGCACCGGGGAGCTGTTTTTT.

The chain joins TRBV12-5 to TRBJ1-6; TRBD1 agrees at 11 bases. Germline CDR1 reads LGHNT; CDR2 reads FRNRAP. The length of the CDR3 is 16 residues. The V gene end was trimmed by 5 bases and the J gene end by 4 bases; junction bases not matched to a gene: 4. CDR3 residues: CASGARDRGYNSPLHF. The CDR3 nucleotides read TGTGCTAGTGGTGCCCGGGACAGGGGGTATAATTCACCCCTCCACTTT.

V and J are TRBV11-1 and TRBJ2-1; 9 bases agree with TRBD1. V shed 5 bases, J shed 7 bases, and the junction held 12 bases outside the gene matches. The CDR3 loop spans 16 amino acids. Germline-derived CDR1 and CDR2 are SGHAT and FQDESV (reference sequence). CDR3 amino acids: CASSPPTGGLRNEQFF. For the CDR3, the DNA is TGTGCCAGCAGCCCGCCGACAGGGGGGCTACGGAATGAGCAGTTCTTC.

This clone has just one count. This chain links TRBV11-2 with TRBJ2-7, with 7 bases fitting TRBD1. This CDR3 has 15 residues. V dropped 4 bases and J dropped 0; count of bases not matched to a gene: 6. Germline loops: CDR1 SGHAT, CDR2 FQNNGV. CDR3 bases: TGTGCCAGCAGCTCCACAGGGGACCCCTCCTACGAGCAGTACTTC. Amino acid sequence: CASSSTGDPSYEQYF.

This clone was recorded a few times. The rearrangement uses TRBV7-9 and TRBJ2-7, with 8 bases lining up with TRBD1. The CDR3 is 13 amino acids. The trim removed 10 bases at V and 6 bases at J, leaving 11 bases unmatched. CDR1 is SEHNR and CDR2 is FQNEAQ in the germline V gene (reference sequence). CDR3 sequence: CATQGALPGEQYF. The DNA for the CDR3 is TGTGCCACGCAGGGGGCTCTCCCTGGCGAGCAGTACTTC.

This chain uses TRBV18 with TRBJ1-2; D remains ambiguous. Per the germline V gene, CDR1 is KGHSH and CDR2 is LQKENI. V was clipped by 3 bases and J by 1 base, with 6 bases between them. The length of the CDR3 is 13 residues. The CDR3: CASSPNSNYGYTF. The DNA of the CDR3 is TGTGCCAGCTCACCGAACAGTAACTATGGCTACACCTTC.

CDR3 in DNA: TGTGCCTGGAGTACGGGGGGCGCGGAAGGAAACACCATATATTTT. It codes for CAWSTGGAEGNTIYF. The chain joins TRBV30 to TRBJ1-3; D perhaps matches TRBD1 (6 bases). Per the germline V gene, CDR1 is GTSNPN and CDR2 is SVGIG (reference sequence). This CDR3 region has 15 residues. V lost 2 bases and J lost 4, with 15 bases in between. The full variable domain, rest sourced from reference TRBV30 and TRBJ1-3, is SQTIHQWPATLVQPVGSPLSLECTVEGTSNPNLYWYRQAAGRGLQLLFYSVGIGQISSEVPQNLSASRPQDRQFILSSKKLLLSDSGFYLCAWSTGGAEGNTIYFGEGSWLTVV.

The chain recombines TRBV12-5 with TRBJ1-2, with TRBD1 matching 7 bases. Germline loops: CDR1 LGHNT, CDR2 FRNRAP. This CDR3 contains 13 residues. V lost 6 bases, J lost 3 bases, and 4 bases stayed unmatched. This CDR3 reads CASGRGTDYGYTF. In DNA, the CDR3 is TGTGCTAGTGGCCGAGGGACAGACTATGGCTACACCTTC.

The chain carries TRBV19 and TRBJ1-5; 10 positions agree with TRBD1. The CDR3 has 13 residues. The V gene end was trimmed by 5 bases and the J gene end by 8 bases; junction bases not matched to a gene: 3. Germline lookup yields CDR1 LNHDA and CDR2 SQIVND (reference sequence). In DNA form, the CDR3 reads TGTGCCAGTAGTCGGGACAGGGGTGAGCCCCAGCATTTT. This translates into CASSRDRGEPQHF.

The chain is built from TRBV14 and TRBJ2-1, with TRBD2 as a possible D gene (6 bases). The CDR3 runs 18 residues. The germline V and J ends were trimmed by 4 bases and 0 bases, with 19 bases remaining between them. Germline CDR1 reads SGHDN; CDR2 reads FVKESK. CDR3 nucleotide sequence: TGTGCCAGCAGCCGCGGGGAGCCCGGGGCCTACTCCTACAATGAGCAGTTCTTC. Translated, it gives CASSRGEPGAYSYNEQFF.

The CDR3 nucleotides read TGTGCCAGCAGCTCAGCTCGACAGGGGGCGCGGGAGCAGTACTTC. It specifies CASSSARQGAREQYF. This chain links TRBV5-5 with TRBJ2-7; 10 bases map to TRBD1. The length of the CDR3 is 15 residues. Germline V gene lookup returns CDR1 SGHKS and CDR2 YYEKEE (reference sequence). The V gene end was trimmed by 3 bases and the J gene end by 7 bases; junction bases not matched to a gene: 10.

This sequence joins TRBV11-2 and TRBJ1-2, with TRBD1 matching over 7 bases. Trimming at V came to 4 bases and at J to 5 bases, leaving 10 bases not matched to a gene. Germline V gene data show CDR1 as SGHAT and CDR2 as FQNNGV. The CDR3 extends over 15 amino acids. The CDR3 loop is CASSSQTGLTYGYTF. The CDR3 nucleotides are TGTGCCAGCAGCTCCCAGACAGGGCTTACGTATGGCTACACCTTC.

V usage is TRBV18 and J usage is TRBJ1-3, with no clear D. This CDR3 has 14 residues. Germline V gene lookup returns CDR1 KGHSH and CDR2 LQKENI. The V end lost 2 bases, the J end lost 0 bases, and 5 bases lay between the germline ends. CDR3 loop: CASSPGVSGNTIYF. In DNA form, the CDR3 reads TGTGCCAGCTCACCAGGAGTCTCTGGAAACACCATATATTTT.

The chain carries TRBV9 and TRBJ2-5, with D perhaps TRBD1 (5 bases). The germline V gene has CDR1 SGDLS and CDR2 YYNGEE. CDR3 length: 14 residues. V gave up 0 bases and J gave up 1 base, with 7 bases separating them. The CDR3 reads CASSVGGAQETQYF. The CDR3 DNA follows: TGTGCCAGCAGCGTAGGTGGGGCCCAAGAGACCCAGTACTTC.